This T cell receptor (beta chain) appears in the sequencing data of a study of T cell changes during pregnancy in multiple sclerosis. Deletions cut 10 bases from V and 7 bases from J, with 16 bases between. This CDR3 contains 13 residues. Germline V gene lookup returns CDR1 KGHSH and CDR2 LQKENI. The protocol was immunoSEQ multiplex PCR, while the TCRdb copy is restricted to in-frame clones and leaves out a portion. Here the sample spans fewer than 65,000 clones, about 91% being singletons. The material was CD4+ T cells from peripheral blood mononuclear cells, obtained in the first trimester of pregnancy. V and J are TRBV18 and TRBJ1-4; D gene ambiguous. The origin of this receptor is a female donor with multiple sclerosis, enrolled in a pregnancy study. CDR3 coding DNA: TGTGCCACCCAAGGCGGTGTACTTGAAAAACTGTTTTTT. It codes for CATQGGVLEKLFF.